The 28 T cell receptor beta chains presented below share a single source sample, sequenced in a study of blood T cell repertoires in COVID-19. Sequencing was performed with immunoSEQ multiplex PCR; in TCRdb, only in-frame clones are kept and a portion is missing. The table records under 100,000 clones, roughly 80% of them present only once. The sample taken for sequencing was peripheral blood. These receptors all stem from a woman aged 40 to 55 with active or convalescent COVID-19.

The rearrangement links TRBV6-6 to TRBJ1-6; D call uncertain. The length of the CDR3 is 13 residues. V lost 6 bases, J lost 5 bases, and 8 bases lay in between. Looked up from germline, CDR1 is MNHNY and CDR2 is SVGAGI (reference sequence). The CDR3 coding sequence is TGTGCCAGCAGCGGGAAGAATAATTCACCCCTCCACTTT. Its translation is CASSGKNNSPLHF.

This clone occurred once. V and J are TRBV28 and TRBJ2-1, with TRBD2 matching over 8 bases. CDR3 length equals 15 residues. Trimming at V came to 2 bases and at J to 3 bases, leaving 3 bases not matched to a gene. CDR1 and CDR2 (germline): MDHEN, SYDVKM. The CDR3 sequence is CASSLRGGLYNEQFF. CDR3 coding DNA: TGTGCCAGCAGTTTACGGGGGGGCCTCTACAATGAGCAGTTCTTC. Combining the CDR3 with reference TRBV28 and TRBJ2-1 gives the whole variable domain DVKVTQSSRYLVKRTGEKVFLECVQDMDHENMFWYRQDPGLGLRLIYFSYDVKMKEKGDIPEGYSVSREKKERFSLILESASTNQTSMYLCASSLRGGLYNEQFFGPGTRLTVL.

The CDR3 reads CASSFPGKQPQHF. CDR3 DNA sequence: TGTGCCAGCAGTTTCCCAGGGAAACAGCCCCAGCATTTT. This chain joins TRBV6-2 or TRBV6-3 and TRBJ1-5, with D tentatively TRBD1 (5 bases). V gave up 4 bases and J gave up 7 bases, with 11 bases separating them. The germline gives CDR1 MNHEY, CDR2 SVGEGT. This CDR3 has 13 amino acids.

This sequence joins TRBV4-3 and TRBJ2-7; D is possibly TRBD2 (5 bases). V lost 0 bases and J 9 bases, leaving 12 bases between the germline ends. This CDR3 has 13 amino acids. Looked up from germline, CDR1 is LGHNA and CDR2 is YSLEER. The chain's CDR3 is CASSQDLSRGQYF. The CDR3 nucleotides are TGCGCCAGCAGCCAAGATCTATCTCGGGGGCAGTACTTC.

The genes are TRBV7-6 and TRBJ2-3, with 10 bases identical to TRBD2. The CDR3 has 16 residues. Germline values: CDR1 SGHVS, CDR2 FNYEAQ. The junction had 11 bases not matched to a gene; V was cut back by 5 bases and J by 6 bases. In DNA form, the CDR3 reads TGTGCCAGCAGCCCCCCTAGCGGGAGAAGGGGGGATACGCAGTATTTT. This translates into CASSPPSGRRGDTQYF.

CDR3 nucleotide sequence: TGTGCCAGCAGCGACACCGGGACTAGCGGGGGGGCCCGCGAGCAGTACTTC. Protein product: CASSDTGTSGGAREQYF. V and J are TRBV5-8 and TRBJ2-7, with 16 bases fitting TRBD2. The V segment lost 4 bases and the J segment 6 bases; nucleotides outside the gene matches: 10. Germline CDR1 is SGHTS and CDR2 is YDEGEE. This CDR3 has 17 residues. Complete variable domain (other parts from reference TRBV5-8 and TRBJ2-7): EAGVTQSPTHLIKTRGQQATLRCSPISGHTSVYWYQQALGLGLQFLLWYDEGEERNRGNFPPRFSGRQFPNYSSELNVNALELEDSALYLCASSDTGTSGGAREQYFGPGTRLTVT.

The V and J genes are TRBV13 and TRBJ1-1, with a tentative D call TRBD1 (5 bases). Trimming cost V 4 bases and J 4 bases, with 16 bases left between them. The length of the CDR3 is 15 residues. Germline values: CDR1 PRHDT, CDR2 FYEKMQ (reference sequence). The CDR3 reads CASSSLGGGSTEAFF. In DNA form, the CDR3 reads TGTGCCAGCAGCTCGCTGGGGGGAGGTAGCACTGAAGCTTTCTTT. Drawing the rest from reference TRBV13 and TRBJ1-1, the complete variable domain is AAGVIQSPRHLIKEKRETATLKCYPIPRHDTVYWYQQGPGQDPQFLISFYEKMQSDKGSIPDRFSAQQFSDYHSELNMSSLELGDSALYFCASSSLGGGSTEAFFGQGTRLTVV.

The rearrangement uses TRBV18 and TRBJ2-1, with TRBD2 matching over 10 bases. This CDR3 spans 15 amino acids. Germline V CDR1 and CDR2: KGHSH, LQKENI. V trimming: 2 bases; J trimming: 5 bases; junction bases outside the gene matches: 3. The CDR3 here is CASSPFGLADNEQFF. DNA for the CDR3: TGTGCCAGCTCACCATTCGGACTAGCGGACAATGAGCAGTTCTTC.

CDR3 in DNA: TGCGCCAGCAGCCAAGATCTTCCGGGACAGAGGATCTCTGGAAACACCATATATTTT. It yields the protein CASSQDLPGQRISGNTIYF. The gene calls are TRBV4-3 and TRBJ1-3; 7 bases align to TRBD1. The CDR3 runs 19 residues. CDR1 is LGHNA, CDR2 YSLEER, per germline. Trimming removed 0 bases from V and 0 bases from J; junction bases left unmatched: 11.

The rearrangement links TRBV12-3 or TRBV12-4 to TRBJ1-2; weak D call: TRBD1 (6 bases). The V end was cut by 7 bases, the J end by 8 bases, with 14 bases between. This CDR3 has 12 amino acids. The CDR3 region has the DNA TGTGCCAGCATGTTGGGGGCTGAGGGCTACACCTTC. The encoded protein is CASMLGAEGYTF.

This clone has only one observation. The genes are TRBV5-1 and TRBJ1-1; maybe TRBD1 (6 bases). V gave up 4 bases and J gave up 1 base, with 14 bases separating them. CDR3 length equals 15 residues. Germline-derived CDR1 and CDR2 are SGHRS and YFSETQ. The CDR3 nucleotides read TGCGCCAGCAGCCCTGAGACAGGTTCGAACACTGAAGCTTTCTTT. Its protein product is CASSPETGSNTEAFF.

The CDR3 protein is CASSSQRNTIYF. CDR3 in DNA: TGTGCCAGCAGCTCGCAGAGAAACACCATATATTTT. The rearrangement links TRBV11-2 to TRBJ1-3, with D uncertain. Germline values: CDR1 SGHAT, CDR2 FQNNGV. V was pared by 4 bases and J by 5 bases, with 6 bases between. The CDR3 length is 12 residues. The entire variable domain, with the rest obtained from reference TRBV11-2 and TRBJ1-3, is as follows: EAGVAQSPRYKIIEKRQSVAFWCNPISGHATLYWYQQILGQGPKLLIQFQNNGVVDDSQLPKDRFSAERLKGVDSTLKIQPAKLEDSAVYLCASSSQRNTIYFGEGSWLTVV.

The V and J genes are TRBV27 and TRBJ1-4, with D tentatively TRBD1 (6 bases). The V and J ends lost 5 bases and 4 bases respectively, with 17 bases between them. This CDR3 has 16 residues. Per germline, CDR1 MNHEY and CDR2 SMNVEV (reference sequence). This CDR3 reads CASSPYLDSYNEKLFF. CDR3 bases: TGTGCCAGCAGTCCCTACTTGGACAGCTATAATGAAAAACTGTTTTTT.

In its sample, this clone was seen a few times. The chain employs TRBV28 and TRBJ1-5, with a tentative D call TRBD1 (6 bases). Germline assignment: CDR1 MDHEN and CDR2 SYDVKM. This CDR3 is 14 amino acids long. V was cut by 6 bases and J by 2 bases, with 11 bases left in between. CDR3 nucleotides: TGTGCCAGCAGAACAGGGTTCCGCAATCAGCCCCAGCATTTT. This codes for CASRTGFRNQPQHF.

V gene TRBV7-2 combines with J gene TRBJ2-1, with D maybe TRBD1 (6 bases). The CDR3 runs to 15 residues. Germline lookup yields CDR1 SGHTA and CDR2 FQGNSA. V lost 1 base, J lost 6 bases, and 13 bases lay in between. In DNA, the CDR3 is TGTGCCAGCAGCTTAGACAGGGTTCAGGTCAATGAGCAGTTCTTC. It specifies CASSLDRVQVNEQFF.

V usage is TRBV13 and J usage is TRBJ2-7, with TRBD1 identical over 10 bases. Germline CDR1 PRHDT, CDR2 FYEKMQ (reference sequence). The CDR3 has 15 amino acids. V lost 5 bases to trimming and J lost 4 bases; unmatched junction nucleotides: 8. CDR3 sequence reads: CASSGGQGSSYEQYF. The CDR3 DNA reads TGTGCCAGCAGCGGGGGACAGGGGTCATCGTACGAGCAGTACTTC.

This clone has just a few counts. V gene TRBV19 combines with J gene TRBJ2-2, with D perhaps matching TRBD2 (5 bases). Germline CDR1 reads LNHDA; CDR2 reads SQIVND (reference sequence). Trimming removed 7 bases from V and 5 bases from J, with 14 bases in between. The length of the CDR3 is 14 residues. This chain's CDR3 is CASTRELRTGELFF. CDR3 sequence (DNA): TGTGCCAGTACTCGGGAATTGAGGACCGGGGAGCTGTTTTTT.

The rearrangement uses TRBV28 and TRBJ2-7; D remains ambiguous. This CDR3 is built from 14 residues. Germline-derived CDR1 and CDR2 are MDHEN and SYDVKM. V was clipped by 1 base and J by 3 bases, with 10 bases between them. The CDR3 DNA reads TGTGCCAGCAGTTTATTTGTACAGAACTACGAGCAGTACTTC. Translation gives CASSLFVQNYEQYF.

The CDR3 reads CASSESGRNTGELFF. Here the CDR3 DNA reads TGTGCCAGCAGCGAAAGCGGGCGGAACACCGGGGAGCTGTTTTTT. The chain uses TRBV11-3 and TRBJ2-2; D may be TRBD2 (6 bases). The CDR3 extends over 15 amino acids. Germline CDR1 and CDR2: SGHNT and YENEEA. Trimming removed 5 bases from V and 1 base from J, with 11 bases in between.

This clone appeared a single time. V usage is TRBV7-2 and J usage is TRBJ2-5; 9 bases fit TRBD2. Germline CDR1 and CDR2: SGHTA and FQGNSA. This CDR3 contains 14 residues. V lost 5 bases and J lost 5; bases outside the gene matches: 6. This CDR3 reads CASSRDGLAETQYF. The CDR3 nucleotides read TGTGCCAGCAGCCGCGACGGACTAGCGGAGACCCAGTACTTC.

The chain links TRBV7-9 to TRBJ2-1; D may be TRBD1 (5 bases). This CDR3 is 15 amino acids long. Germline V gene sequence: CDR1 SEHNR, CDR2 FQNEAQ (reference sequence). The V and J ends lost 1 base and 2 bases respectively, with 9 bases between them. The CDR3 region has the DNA TGTGCCAGCAGCTTAGGGCAGGGCCCCTACAATGAGCAGTTCTTC. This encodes CASSLGQGPYNEQFF. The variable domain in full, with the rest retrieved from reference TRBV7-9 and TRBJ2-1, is DTGVSQNPRHKITKRGQNVTFRCDPISEHNRLYWYRQTLGQGPEFLTYFQNEAQLEKSRLLSDRFSAERPKGSFSTLEIQRTEQGDSAMYLCASSLGQGPYNEQFFGPGTRLTVL.

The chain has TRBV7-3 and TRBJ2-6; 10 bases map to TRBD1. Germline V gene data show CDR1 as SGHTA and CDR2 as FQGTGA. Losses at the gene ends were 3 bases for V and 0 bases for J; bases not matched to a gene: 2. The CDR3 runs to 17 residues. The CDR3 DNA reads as TGTGCCAGCAGCTTGGGACAGGGGAGCTCTGGGGCCAACGTCCTGACTTTC. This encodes CASSLGQGSSGANVLTF. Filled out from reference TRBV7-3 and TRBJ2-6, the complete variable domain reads GAGVSQTPSNKVTEKGKYVELRCDPISGHTALYWYRQSLGQGPEFLIYFQGTGAADDSGLPNDRFFAVRPEGSVSTLKIQRTERGDSAVYLCASSLGQGSSGANVLTFGAGSRLTVL.

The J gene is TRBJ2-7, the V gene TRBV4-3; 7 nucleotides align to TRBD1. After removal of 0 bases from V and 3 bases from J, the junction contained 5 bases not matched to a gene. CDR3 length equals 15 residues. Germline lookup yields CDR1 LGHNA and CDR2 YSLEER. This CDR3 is CASSQEQGRGYEQYF. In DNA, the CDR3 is TGCGCCAGCAGCCAAGAACAGGGGCGAGGCTACGAGCAGTACTTC.

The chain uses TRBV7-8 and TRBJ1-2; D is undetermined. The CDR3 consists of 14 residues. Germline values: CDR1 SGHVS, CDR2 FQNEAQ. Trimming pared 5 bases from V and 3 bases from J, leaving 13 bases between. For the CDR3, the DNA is TGTGCCAGCAGCCCCGAGGGCGGTGACTATGGCTACACCTTC. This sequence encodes CASSPEGGDYGYTF.

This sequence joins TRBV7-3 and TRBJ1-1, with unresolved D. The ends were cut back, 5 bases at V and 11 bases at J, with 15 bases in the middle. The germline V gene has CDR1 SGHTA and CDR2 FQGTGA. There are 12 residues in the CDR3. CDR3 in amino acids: CASSLLGGKAFF. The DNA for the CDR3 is TGTGCCAGCAGCCTTCTGGGAGGGAAGGCTTTCTTT. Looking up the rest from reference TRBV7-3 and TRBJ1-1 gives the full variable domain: GAGVSQTPSNKVTEKGKYVELRCDPISGHTALYWYRQSLGQGPEFLIYFQGTGAADDSGLPNDRFFAVRPEGSVSTLKIQRTERGDSAVYLCASSLLGGKAFFGQGTRLTVV.

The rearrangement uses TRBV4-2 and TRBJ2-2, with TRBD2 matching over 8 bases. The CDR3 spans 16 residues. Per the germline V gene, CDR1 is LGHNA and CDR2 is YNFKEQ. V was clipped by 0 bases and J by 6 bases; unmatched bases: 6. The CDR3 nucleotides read TGTGCCAGCAGCCAAGAAGGGACTAGACGGGCCGGGGAGCTGTTTTTT. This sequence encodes CASSQEGTRRAGELFF.

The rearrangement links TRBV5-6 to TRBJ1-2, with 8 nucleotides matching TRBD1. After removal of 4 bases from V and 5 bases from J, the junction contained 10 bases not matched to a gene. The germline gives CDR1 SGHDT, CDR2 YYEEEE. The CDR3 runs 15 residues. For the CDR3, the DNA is TGTGCCAGCAGCGTCCGGACAGGGCGCGAATATGGCTACACCTTC. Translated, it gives CASSVRTGREYGYTF.

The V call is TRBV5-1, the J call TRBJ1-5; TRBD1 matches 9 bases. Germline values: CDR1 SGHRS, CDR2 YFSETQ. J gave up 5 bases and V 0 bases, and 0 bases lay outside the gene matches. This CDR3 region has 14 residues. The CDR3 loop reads CASSLGQGDQPQHF. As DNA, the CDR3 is TGCGCCAGCAGCTTGGGACAGGGGGATCAGCCCCAGCATTTT.